The entry that follows covers one TCR beta chain sequence. This entry comes from a study of cytomegalovirus exposure and HLA in healthy donors. J was trimmed by 7 bases and V by 4 bases; bases with no gene match: 8. This CDR3 has 17 amino acids. The PCR employed 60 Vbeta primers together with 13 Jbeta primers. Here immunoSEQ multiplex PCR was the method, and the copy in TCRdb shows in-frame clones only, minus some. The sample consists of some 99,000 clones, 74% of them appearing once. The sequencing input was PBMCs. This chain uses TRBV5-3 with TRBJ2-1, with TRBD2 identical over 16 bases. TRBV5-3 is an open reading frame, and its role is uncertain. The TCR sequence derives from a male donor in good health and CMV-seronegative. This CDR3 is CARSLGLAGGPRNEQFF. The DNA of the CDR3 is TGTGCCAGAAGCCTGGGACTAGCGGGAGGGCCCAGGAATGAGCAGTTCTTC.